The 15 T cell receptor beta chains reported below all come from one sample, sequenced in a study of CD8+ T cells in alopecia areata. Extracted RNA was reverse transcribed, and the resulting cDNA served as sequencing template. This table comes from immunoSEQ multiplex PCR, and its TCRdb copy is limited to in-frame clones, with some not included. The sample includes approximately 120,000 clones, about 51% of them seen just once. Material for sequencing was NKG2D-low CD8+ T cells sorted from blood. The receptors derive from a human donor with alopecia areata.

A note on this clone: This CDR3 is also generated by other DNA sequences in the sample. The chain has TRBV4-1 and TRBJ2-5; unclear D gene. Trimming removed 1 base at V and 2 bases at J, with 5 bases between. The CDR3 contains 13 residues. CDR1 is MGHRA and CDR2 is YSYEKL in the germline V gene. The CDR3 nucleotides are TGCGCCAGCAGCCAAGGTCCACAAGAGACCCAGTACTTC. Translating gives CASSQGPQETQYF.

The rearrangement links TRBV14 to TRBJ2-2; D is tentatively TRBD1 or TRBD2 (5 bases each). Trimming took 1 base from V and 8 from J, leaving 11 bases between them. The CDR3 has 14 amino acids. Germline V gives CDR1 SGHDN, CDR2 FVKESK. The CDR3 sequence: CASSQVAGAGELFF. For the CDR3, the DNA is TGTGCCAGCAGCCAAGTTGCCGGGGCTGGGGAGCTGTTTTTT. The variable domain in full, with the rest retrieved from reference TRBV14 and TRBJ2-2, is EAGVTQFPSHSVIEKGQTVTLRCDPISGHDNLYWYRRVMGKEIKFLLHFVKESKQDESGMPNNRFLAERTGGTYSTLKVQPAELEDSGVYFCASSQVAGAGELFFGEGSRLTVL.

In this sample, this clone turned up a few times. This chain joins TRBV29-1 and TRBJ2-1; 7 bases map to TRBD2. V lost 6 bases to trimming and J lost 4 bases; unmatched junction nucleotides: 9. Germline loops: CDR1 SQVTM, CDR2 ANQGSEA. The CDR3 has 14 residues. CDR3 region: CSVIPQREYNEQFF. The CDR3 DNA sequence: TGCAGCGTGATCCCCCAGCGGGAATACAATGAGCAGTTCTTC.

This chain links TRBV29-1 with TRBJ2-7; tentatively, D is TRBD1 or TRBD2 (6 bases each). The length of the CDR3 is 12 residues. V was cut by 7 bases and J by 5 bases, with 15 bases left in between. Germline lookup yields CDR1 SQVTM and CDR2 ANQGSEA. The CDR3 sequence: CSALGGVNEQYF. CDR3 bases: TGCAGCGCCCTCGGGGGCGTAAACGAGCAGTACTTC.

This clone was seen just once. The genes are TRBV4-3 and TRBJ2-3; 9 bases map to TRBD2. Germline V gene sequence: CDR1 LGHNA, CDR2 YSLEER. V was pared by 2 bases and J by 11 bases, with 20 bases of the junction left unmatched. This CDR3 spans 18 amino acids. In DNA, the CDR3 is TGCGCCAGCAGCCAATTTCTTGGTGAGACTAGCGGCCCGAAAGGGCAGTATTTT. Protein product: CASSQFLGETSGPKGQYF.

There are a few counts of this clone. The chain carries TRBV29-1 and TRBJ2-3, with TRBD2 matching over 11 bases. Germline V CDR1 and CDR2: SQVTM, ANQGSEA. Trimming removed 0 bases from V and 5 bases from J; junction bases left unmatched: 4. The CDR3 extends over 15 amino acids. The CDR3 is CSVEDTSGSVDTQYF. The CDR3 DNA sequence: TGCAGCGTTGAAGATACTAGCGGGAGTGTAGATACGCAGTATTTT.

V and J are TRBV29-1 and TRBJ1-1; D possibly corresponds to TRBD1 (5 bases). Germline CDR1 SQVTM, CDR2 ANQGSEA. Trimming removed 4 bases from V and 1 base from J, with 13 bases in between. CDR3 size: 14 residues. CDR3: CSVGGGEGNTEAFF. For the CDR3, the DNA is TGCAGCGTTGGTGGGGGAGAGGGGAACACTGAAGCTTTCTTT.

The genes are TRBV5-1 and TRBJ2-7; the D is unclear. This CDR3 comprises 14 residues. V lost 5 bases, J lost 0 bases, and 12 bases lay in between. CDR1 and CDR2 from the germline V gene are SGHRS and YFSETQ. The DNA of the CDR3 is TGCGCCAGCAGGTTTCTGGGGAACTCCTACGAGCAGTACTTC. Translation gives CASRFLGNSYEQYF.

The CDR3 DNA follows: TGCGCCAGCAGCTTGGCCGTAGGACAGGGGGTCACTGAAGCTTTCTTT. Translating gives CASSLAVGQGVTEAFF. The rearrangement uses TRBV5-1 and TRBJ1-1, with 10 bases aligning to TRBD1. CDR1 is SGHRS, CDR2 YFSETQ, per germline. V lost 0 bases and J lost 4; bases outside the gene matches: 6. This CDR3 comprises 16 residues.

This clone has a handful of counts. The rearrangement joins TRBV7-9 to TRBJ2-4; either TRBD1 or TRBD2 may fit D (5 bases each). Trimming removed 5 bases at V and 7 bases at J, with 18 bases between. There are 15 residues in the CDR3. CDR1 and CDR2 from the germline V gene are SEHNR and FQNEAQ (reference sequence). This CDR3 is CASSPLIGEWNIQYF. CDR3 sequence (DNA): TGTGCCAGCAGCCCCTTGATAGGGGAGTGGAACATTCAGTACTTC.

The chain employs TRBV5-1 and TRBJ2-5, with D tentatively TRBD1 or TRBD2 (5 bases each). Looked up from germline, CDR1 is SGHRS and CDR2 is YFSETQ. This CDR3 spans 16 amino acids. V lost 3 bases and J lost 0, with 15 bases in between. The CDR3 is CASSYEPQGDQETQYF. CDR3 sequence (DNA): TGCGCCAGCAGCTACGAGCCTCAGGGAGACCAAGAGACCCAGTACTTC.

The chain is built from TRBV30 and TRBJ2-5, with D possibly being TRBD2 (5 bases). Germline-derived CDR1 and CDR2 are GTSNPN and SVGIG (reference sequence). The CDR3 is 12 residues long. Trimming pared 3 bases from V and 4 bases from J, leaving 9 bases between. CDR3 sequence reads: CAWSASRETQYF. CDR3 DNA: TGTGCCTGGAGCGCTAGCAGAGAGACCCAGTACTTC. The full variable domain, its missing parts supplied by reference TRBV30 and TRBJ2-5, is SQTIHQWPATLVQPVGSPLSLECTVEGTSNPNLYWYRQAAGRGLQLLFYSVGIGQISSEVPQNLSASRPQDRQFILSSKKLLLSDSGFYLCAWSASRETQYFGPGTRLLVL.

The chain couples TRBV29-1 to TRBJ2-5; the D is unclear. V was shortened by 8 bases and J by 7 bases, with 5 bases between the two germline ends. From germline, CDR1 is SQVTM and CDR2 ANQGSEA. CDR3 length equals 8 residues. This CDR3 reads CSSGTQYF. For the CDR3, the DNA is TGCAGCTCCGGGACCCAGTACTTC. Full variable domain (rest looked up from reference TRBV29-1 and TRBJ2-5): SAVISQKPSRDICQRGTSLTIQCQVDSQVTMMFWYRQQPGQSLTLIATANQGSEATYESGFVIDKFPISRPNLTFSTLTVSNMSPEDSSIYLCSSGTQYFGPGTRLLVL.

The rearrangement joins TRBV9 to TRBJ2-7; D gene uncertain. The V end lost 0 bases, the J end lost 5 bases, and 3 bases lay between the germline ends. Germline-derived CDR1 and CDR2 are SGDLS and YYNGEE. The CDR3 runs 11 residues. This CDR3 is CASSVGNEQYF. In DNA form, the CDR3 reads TGTGCCAGCAGCGTAGGCAACGAGCAGTACTTC.

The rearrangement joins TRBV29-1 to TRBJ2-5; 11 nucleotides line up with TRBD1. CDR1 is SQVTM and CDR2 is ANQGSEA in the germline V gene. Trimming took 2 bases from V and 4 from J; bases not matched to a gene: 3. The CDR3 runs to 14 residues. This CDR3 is CSVELDRGPETQYF. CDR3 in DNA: TGCAGCGTTGAACTGGACAGGGGGCCAGAGACCCAGTACTTC.